These 22 T cell receptor beta chains originate from one sample sequenced in a study of Ad26.COV2.S vaccination and SARS-CoV-2 variants. Data came from immunoSEQ multiplex PCR; TCRdb stores just in-frame clones and leaves some out. The table records 75,000 to 100,000 clones, less than 85% of them present only once. The sequenced sample was peripheral blood, obtained after recovery from COVID-19. The receptor source for this set is a human donor who had recovered from COVID-19.

The chain carries TRBV13 and TRBJ2-6, with no clear D. The CDR3 is 16 residues long. The V gene lost 4 bases and the J gene lost 0 bases, with 10 bases spanning the gap. Germline lookup yields CDR1 PRHDT and CDR2 FYEKMQ (reference sequence). The CDR3 DNA follows: TGTGCCAGCAGCTCCGGGCTCCACTCTGGGGCCAACGTCCTGACTTTC. Protein sequence: CASSSGLHSGANVLTF.

The chain links TRBV28 to TRBJ2-5, with a weak D call TRBD2 (6 bases). Germline assignment: CDR1 MDHEN and CDR2 SYDVKM. The CDR3 is 14 residues long. V was pared by 7 bases and J by 4 bases, with 16 bases between. For the CDR3, the DNA is TGTGCCAGCATCATGGGGAGGAGGATAGAGACCCAGTACTTC. Protein sequence: CASIMGRRIETQYF.

The rearrangement links TRBV11-2 to TRBJ1-1; D is possibly TRBD1 (6 bases). Between the trimmed V and J ends, which lost 5 bases and 6 bases, there was a span of 10 bases. The CDR3 contains 12 residues. The germline V gene encodes CDR1 SGHAT and CDR2 FQNNGV. The CDR3 bases are TGTGCCAGCAGCCTGAGGGGGGCTGAAGCTTTCTTT. Translating gives CASSLRGAEAFF. Looking up the rest from reference TRBV11-2 and TRBJ1-1 gives the full variable domain: EAGVAQSPRYKIIEKRQSVAFWCNPISGHATLYWYQQILGQGPKLLIQFQNNGVVDDSQLPKDRFSAERLKGVDSTLKIQPAKLEDSAVYLCASSLRGAEAFFGQGTRLTVV.

The chain joins TRBV18 to TRBJ1-2; D remains unclear. Germline V lookup: CDR1 KGHSH, CDR2 LQKENI. V dropped 3 bases and J dropped 3 bases, with 8 bases sitting between them. This CDR3 is built from 13 residues. DNA for the CDR3: TGTGCCAGCTCACCTCAGGTCGACTATGGCTACACCTTC. Its translation: CASSPQVDYGYTF.

V and J are TRBV5-1 and TRBJ2-7; possibly TRBD1 for D (5 bases). V was trimmed by 4 bases and J by 6 bases, leaving 17 bases between them. This CDR3 is 14 amino acids long. Germline loops: CDR1 SGHRS, CDR2 YFSETQ. CDR3: CASSPRVPQGEQYF. Written as DNA, the CDR3 is TGCGCCAGCAGCCCCAGGGTGCCCCAGGGCGAGCAGTACTTC. Full variable domain (missing parts from reference TRBV5-1 and TRBJ2-7): KAGVTQTPRYLIKTRGQQVTLSCSPISGHRSVSWYQQTPGQGLQFLFEYFSETQRNKGNFPGRFSGRQFSNSRSEMNVSTLELGDSALYLCASSPRVPQGEQYFGPGTRLTVT.

V is TRBV5-6 and J is TRBJ2-3; no clear D. V was trimmed by 0 bases and J by 3 bases, leaving 14 bases between them. CDR1 is SGHDT, CDR2 YYEEEE, per germline. The CDR3 consists of 16 residues. CDR3 bases: TGTGCCAGCAGCTTGGGGCTTGGTAGCCTGACAGATACGCAGTATTTT. Amino acids: CASSLGLGSLTDTQYF.

This rearrangement joins TRBV6-5 to TRBJ2-2; D is uncertain. The CDR3 runs 15 residues. Looked up from germline, CDR1 is MNHEY and CDR2 is SVGAGI. The germline V and J ends were trimmed by 2 bases and 1 base, with 8 bases remaining between them. The CDR3 nucleotides are TGTGCCAGCAGTTACGTTCAAAAGAACACCGGGGAGCTGTTTTTT. This gives the protein CASSYVQKNTGELFF.

A few counts support this clone. This sample includes further DNA sequences coding for the same CDR3. The chain combines TRBV12-3 or TRBV12-4 with TRBJ2-3; D is unresolved. Trimming took 8 bases from V and 1 from J, leaving 4 bases between them. The CDR3 has 11 amino acids. The CDR3: CASRRTDTQYF. The CDR3 nucleotides read TGTGCCAGCCGGCGCACAGATACGCAGTATTTT.

This chain uses TRBV24-1 with TRBJ1-2; 8 bases align to TRBD1. V shed 10 bases, J shed 3 bases, and the junction held 9 bases outside the gene matches. The CDR3 is made up of 14 amino acids. CDR1 is KGHDR and CDR2 is SFDVKD in the germline V gene. In DNA form, the CDR3 reads TGTGCCACAAGAGGGACAGGCGTCGACTATGGCTACACCTTC. Translation: CATRGTGVDYGYTF.

The genes are TRBV6-5 and TRBJ2-3; 9 bases line up with TRBD1. Germline assignment: CDR1 MNHEY and CDR2 SVGAGI. CDR3 length equals 13 residues. Unmatched junction bases numbered 2, after V lost 4 bases and J lost 6 bases. The CDR3, as DNA: TGTGCCAGCAGTTGGACAGGGGTGGATACGCAGTATTTT. Amino acid sequence: CASSWTGVDTQYF.

This chain links TRBV27 with TRBJ1-6, with 11 nucleotides matching TRBD1. The trim removed 5 bases at V and 4 bases at J, leaving 13 bases unmatched. Germline V gives CDR1 MNHEY, CDR2 SMNVEV (reference sequence). This CDR3 spans 19 amino acids. The CDR3 nucleotides are TGTGCCAGCAGTAACAGGGGACAGGGGGTCGGGGTTTATAATTCACCCCTCCACTTT. This gives the protein CASSNRGQGVGVYNSPLHF.

This chain's CDR3 is CASSSQGGLVSYNEQFF. In DNA form, the CDR3 reads TGTGCCAGCAGCTCCCAGGGGGGACTAGTCTCCTACAATGAGCAGTTCTTC. The V call is TRBV7-6, the J call TRBJ2-1; possibly TRBD2 for D (8 bases). Germline CDR1 and CDR2: SGHVS and FNYEAQ. CDR3 length: 17 amino acids. V dropped 4 bases and J dropped 0 bases, with 16 bases sitting between them.

J is TRBJ2-7 and V is TRBV2; D ambiguous. Per the germline V gene, CDR1 is SNHLY and CDR2 is FYNNEI. This CDR3 region has 13 residues. Trimming shortened V by 1 base and J by 6 bases, and 10 bases separated the two germline ends. Written as DNA, the CDR3 is TGTGCCAGCAGTGAAGTGGGGTACGGCGAGCAGTACTTC. It translates to CASSEVGYGEQYF.

This clone was detected only once. This chain joins TRBV6-5 and TRBJ2-1, with TRBD2 matching 8 bases. The germline V gene encodes CDR1 MNHEY and CDR2 SVGAGI. The CDR3 has 13 residues. V lost 5 bases, J lost 9 bases, and 6 bases stayed unmatched. The CDR3 loop reads CASSRPGGSEQFF. The CDR3 region has the DNA TGTGCCAGCAGTCGCCCGGGGGGGTCTGAGCAGTTCTTC.

The V call is TRBV11-3, the J call TRBJ2-1; D may be TRBD2 (6 bases). Trimming left V 0 bases short and J 12 bases short, with 12 bases between. CDR3 length: 13 residues. Germline V CDR1 and CDR2: SGHNT, YENEEA. The CDR3: CASSLDRRGWQFF. The CDR3 DNA sequence: TGTGCCAGCAGCTTAGATCGGCGGGGTTGGCAGTTCTTC.

The V and J genes are TRBV6-5 and TRBJ1-1; 9 bases are shared with TRBD1. The CDR3 runs to 13 residues. The J segment lost 10 bases and the V segment lost 2 bases, leaving 5 bases of the junction unmatched. Germline assignment: CDR1 MNHEY and CDR2 SVGAGI. The CDR3 loop is CASSYTGQGRAFF. The CDR3 DNA is TGTGCCAGCAGTTACACGGGACAGGGAAGAGCTTTCTTT.

CDR3 nucleotide sequence: TGTGCCAGCAGTGAATTGGGACTATACTCCTACAATGAGCAGTTCTTC. Translation gives CASSELGLYSYNEQFF. The V gene is TRBV2, the J gene TRBJ2-1; 7 positions agree with TRBD2. This CDR3 has 16 residues. Trimming removed 2 bases from V and 0 bases from J; junction bases left unmatched: 4. CDR1 SNHLY and CDR2 FYNNEI come from the germline V gene.

The chain employs TRBV7-9 and TRBJ1-1, with D perhaps matching TRBD1 (5 bases). The V gene lost 5 bases and the J gene lost 0 bases, with 13 bases spanning the gap. Germline CDR1 reads SEHNR; CDR2 reads FQNEAQ (reference sequence). This CDR3 spans 15 amino acids. CDR3 in amino acids: CASSPGRIMNTEAFF. In DNA, the CDR3 is TGTGCCAGCAGCCCGGGACGGATAATGAACACTGAAGCTTTCTTT.

V gene TRBV27 combines with J gene TRBJ2-1, with 8 bases aligning to TRBD1. Per germline, CDR1 MNHEY and CDR2 SMNVEV (reference sequence). The V segment lost 2 bases and the J segment 2 bases; nucleotides outside the gene matches: 2. This CDR3 region has 15 residues. The CDR3 loop reads CASSLGQGTYNEQFF. The CDR3 DNA reads TGTGCCAGCAGTTTAGGACAGGGAACCTACAATGAGCAGTTCTTC.

The rearrangement uses TRBV2 and TRBJ2-1; 8 nucleotides align to TRBD2. Germline V lookup: CDR1 SNHLY, CDR2 FYNNEI. The CDR3 loop spans 14 amino acids. Trimming took 7 bases from V and 0 from J; bases not matched to a gene: 2. CDR3 protein: CASTGLVSYNEQFF. CDR3 sequence (DNA): TGTGCCAGCACGGGACTAGTCTCCTACAATGAGCAGTTCTTC.

This clone was seen only a few times. The chain joins TRBV18 to TRBJ2-5; D assignment may be TRBD1 or TRBD2 (5 bases each). The CDR3 has 14 residues. The V end was cut by 2 bases, the J end by 0 bases, with 7 bases between. The germline V gene encodes CDR1 KGHSH and CDR2 LQKENI. CDR3 protein: CASSPGTDQETQYF. DNA of the CDR3: TGTGCCAGCTCACCAGGGACCGACCAAGAGACCCAGTACTTC.

The V gene is TRBV7-8, the J gene TRBJ2-3; TRBD2 matches 12 bases. The CDR3 spans 16 residues. The trim removed 5 bases at V and 4 bases at J, leaving 7 bases unmatched. Germline assignment: CDR1 SGHVS and CDR2 FQNEAQ. In nucleotides, the CDR3 is TGTGCCAGCAGCCTAGGACTAGCGGGACGGTCAGATACGCAGTATTTT. Its translation is CASSLGLAGRSDTQYF.